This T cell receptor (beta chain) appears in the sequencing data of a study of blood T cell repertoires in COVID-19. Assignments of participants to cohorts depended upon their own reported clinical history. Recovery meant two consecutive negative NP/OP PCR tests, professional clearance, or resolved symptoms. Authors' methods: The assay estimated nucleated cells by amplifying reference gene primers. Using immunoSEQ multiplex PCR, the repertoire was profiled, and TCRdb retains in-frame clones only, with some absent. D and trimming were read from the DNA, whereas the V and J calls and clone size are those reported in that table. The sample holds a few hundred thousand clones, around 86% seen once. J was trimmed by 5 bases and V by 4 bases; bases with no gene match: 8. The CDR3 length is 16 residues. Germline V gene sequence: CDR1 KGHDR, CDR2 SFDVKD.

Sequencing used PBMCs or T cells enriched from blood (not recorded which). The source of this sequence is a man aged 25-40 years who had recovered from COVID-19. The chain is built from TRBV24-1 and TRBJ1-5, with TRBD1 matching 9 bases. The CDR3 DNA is TGTGCCACCAGTGACTACGGGACAGGGAAGGATCAGCCCCAGCATTTT. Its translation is CATSDYGTGKDQPQHF.